A selection of T cell receptor beta chains follows, all from one sample in a study of blood T cell repertoires in COVID-19. TCRdb keeps only in-frame clones here, not all; method: immunoSEQ multiplex PCR. The repertoire holds hundreds of thousands of clones, with 89% as singletons. The sequencing input was peripheral blood. Receptor source: a man in his 60s who had recovered from COVID-19. Each CDR3 is given with its conserved first and last residue. D genes are given only for firm matches. Clone size is stated in some rows and not others, as once, few, many or a class when expanded.

abundance	v_gene	j_gene	d_gene	CDR3nt	CDR3aa
.	TRBV29-1	TRBJ1-1	TRBD1	TGCAGCGTTGAAGATCTCTCGACAGGGAGTACTGAAGCTTTCTTT	CSVEDLSTGSTEAFF
.	TRBV7-3	TRBJ1-6	.	TGTGCCAGCAGCTTATTGCCGGGGGGTTATAATTCACCCCTCCACTTT	CASSLLPGGYNSPLHF
.	TRBV30	TRBJ1-1	.	TGTGCCTCCCTAAGGAGAGGGTATGGTACTGAAGCTTTCTTT	CASLRRGYGTEAFF
.	TRBV5-6	TRBJ2-1	TRBD2	TGTGCCAGCAGCTTACTAGCGGGGGGGTCCTACAATGAGCAGTTCTTC	CASSLLAGGSYNEQFF
.	TRBV9	TRBJ2-7	TRBD2	TGTGCCAGCAGCGTTAGCGGGAACTACGAGCAGTACTTC	CASSVSGNYEQYF
.	TRBV6-6	TRBJ1-5	TRBD1	TGTGCCAGCAGCCGACAAGGGACAGGGGGCAATCAGCCCCAGCATTTT	CASSRQGTGGNQPQHF
.	TRBV20-1	TRBJ1-3	.	TGCAGTGCTAGTTTGGCAGGGGCGGGAAACACCATATATTTT	CSASLAGAGNTIYF
once	TRBV29-1	TRBJ1-4	.	TGCAGCGTTTCACCAGGGGCATCAAATGAAAAACTGTTTTTT	CSVSPGASNEKLFF
.	TRBV28	TRBJ1-1	TRBD1	TGTGCCAGCAGTTTAGGGGGACAGGGGAACACTGAAGCTTTCTTT	CASSLGGQGNTEAFF
.	TRBV4-3	TRBJ1-2	.	TGCGCCAGCAGCCAAGACGTCGGACAGAACTATGGCTACACCTTC	CASSQDVGQNYGYTF